This T cell receptor (beta chain) was identified during a study of CD8 T cells in ankylosing spondylitis. By quantitative 5'-RACE with molecular barcodes, the TCR beta libraries were made. TCRdb re-analysed the 5' RACE reads in MiXCR, keeping a single row per CDR3 protein. This sample has roughly 230,000 distinct CDR3 sequences, with under 20% found just once. This clonotype has a handful of counts. The target antigen is unknown. General study results and limits: Researchers reportedly found disease-linked clones significantly enriched in matched ankylosing spondylitis synovial fluid. Blood from ankylosing spondylitis patients appeared to carry a characteristic roughly eight-variant TCR beta motif. In peripheral blood, disease-linked CD8+ clones occurred at relatively low frequencies.

This CDR3 has 16 residues. J lost 0 bases, V lost 2 bases, and 5 bases had no gene match. In germline, CDR1 is MNHEY, CDR2 SVGAGI. This sequence was found in a male donor with ankylosing spondylitis or in good health (not recorded which). Specimen: blood, either unsorted or a sorted T cell fraction (not recorded which). V gene TRBV6-5 combines with J gene TRBJ1-2, with 8 bases aligning to TRBD1. The CDR3 protein is CASSYRDRTSNYGYTF. The CDR3 nucleotides are TGTGCCAGCAGTTACCGGGACAGGACCTCTAACTATGGCTACACCTTC.